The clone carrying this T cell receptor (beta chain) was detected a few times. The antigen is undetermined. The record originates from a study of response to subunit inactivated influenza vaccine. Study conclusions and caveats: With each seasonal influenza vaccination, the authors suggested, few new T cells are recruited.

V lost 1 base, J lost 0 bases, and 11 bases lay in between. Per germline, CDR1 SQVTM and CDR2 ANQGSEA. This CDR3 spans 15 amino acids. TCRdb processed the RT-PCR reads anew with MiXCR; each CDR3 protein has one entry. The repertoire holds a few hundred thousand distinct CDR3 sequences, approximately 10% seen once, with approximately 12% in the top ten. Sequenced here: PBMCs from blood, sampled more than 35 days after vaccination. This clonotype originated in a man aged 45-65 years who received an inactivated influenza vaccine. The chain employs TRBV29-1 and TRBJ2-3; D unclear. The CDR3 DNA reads TGCAGCGTTGAAGGTGGCAGCCGAAGCACAGATACGCAGTATTTT. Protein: CSVEGGSRSTDTQYF.